This T cell receptor beta chain was captured in a study of T cell responses to AZD1222 COVID-19 vaccine. In the study overall: Whether given at about 4 or about 12 weeks, second doses were pooled.

To note about this clone: As yet, its antigen is unknown.

The germline V gene has CDR1 SGHVS and CDR2 FQNEAQ. V lost 5 bases to trimming and J lost 3 bases, with 14 bases between them. The CDR3 consists of 15 residues. Profiling relied on immunoSEQ multiplex PCR, and the TCRdb table lists in-frame clones only, not all of them. The profile covers around 84,000 clones, with roughly 90% appearing a single time and less than 6% taken by the ten largest. The study, taken as a whole, reports: Researchers took repertoire samples only after the peak T cell response had come. After two AZD1222 doses, spike-specific TCR breadth and depth rose versus day 0. Females outnumbered males among donors, who were mostly white British; clonal diversity was possibly underestimated.

Material: peripheral blood, obtained on day 0 of AZD1222 vaccination. The rearrangement joins TRBV7-8 to TRBJ2-1; D uncertain. This clonotype was sampled from an adult in good health. Here the CDR3 DNA reads TGTGCCAGCAGCCCCGAAACCTCTAGCTACAATGAGCAGTTCTTC. Translation: CASSPETSSYNEQFF.